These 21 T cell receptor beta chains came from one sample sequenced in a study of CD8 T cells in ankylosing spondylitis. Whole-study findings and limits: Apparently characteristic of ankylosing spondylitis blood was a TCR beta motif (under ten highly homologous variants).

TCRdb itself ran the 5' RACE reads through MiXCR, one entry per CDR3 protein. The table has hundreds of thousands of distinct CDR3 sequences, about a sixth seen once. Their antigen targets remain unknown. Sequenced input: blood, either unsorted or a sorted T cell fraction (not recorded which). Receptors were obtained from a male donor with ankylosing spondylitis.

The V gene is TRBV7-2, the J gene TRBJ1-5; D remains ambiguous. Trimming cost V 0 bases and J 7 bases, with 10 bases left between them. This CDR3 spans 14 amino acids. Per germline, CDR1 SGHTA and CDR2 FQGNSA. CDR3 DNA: TGTGCCAGCAGCTTAGCGGAGTTAATGCAGCCCCAGCATTTT. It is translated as CASSLAELMQPQHF.

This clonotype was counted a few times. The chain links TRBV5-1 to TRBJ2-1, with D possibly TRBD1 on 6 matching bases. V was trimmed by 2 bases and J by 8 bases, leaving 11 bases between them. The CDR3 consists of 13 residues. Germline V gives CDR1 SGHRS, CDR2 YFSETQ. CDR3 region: CASSFLDSYEQFF. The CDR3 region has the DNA TGCGCCAGCAGCTTCTTGGACAGTTATGAGCAGTTCTTC.

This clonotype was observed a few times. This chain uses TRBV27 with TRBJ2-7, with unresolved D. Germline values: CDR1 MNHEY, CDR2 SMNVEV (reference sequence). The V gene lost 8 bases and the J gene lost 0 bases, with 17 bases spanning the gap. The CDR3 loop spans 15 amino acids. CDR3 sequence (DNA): TGTGCCAGCGCACTCACGGGCGGAAGCTCCTACGAGCAGTACTTC. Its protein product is CASALTGGSSYEQYF.

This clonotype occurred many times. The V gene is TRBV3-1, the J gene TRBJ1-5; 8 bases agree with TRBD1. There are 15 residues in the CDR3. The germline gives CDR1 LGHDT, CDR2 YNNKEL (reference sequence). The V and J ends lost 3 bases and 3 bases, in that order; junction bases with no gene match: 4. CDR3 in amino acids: CASSQTGVYNQPQHF. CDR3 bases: TGTGCCAGCAGCCAGACAGGGGTCTACAATCAGCCCCAGCATTTT.

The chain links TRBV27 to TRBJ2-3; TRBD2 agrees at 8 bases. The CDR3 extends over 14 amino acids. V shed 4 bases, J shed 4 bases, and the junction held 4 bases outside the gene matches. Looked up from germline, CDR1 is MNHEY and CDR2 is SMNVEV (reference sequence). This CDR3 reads CASSSGGRPDTQYF. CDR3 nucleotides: TGTGCCAGCAGTTCGGGGGGGAGGCCAGATACGCAGTATTTT.

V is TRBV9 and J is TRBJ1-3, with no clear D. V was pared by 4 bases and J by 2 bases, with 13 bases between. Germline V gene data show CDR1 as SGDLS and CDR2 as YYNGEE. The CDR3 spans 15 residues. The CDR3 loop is CASSSSGGAGNTIYF. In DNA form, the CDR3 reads TGTGCCAGCAGCTCAAGTGGTGGGGCTGGAAACACCATATATTTT.

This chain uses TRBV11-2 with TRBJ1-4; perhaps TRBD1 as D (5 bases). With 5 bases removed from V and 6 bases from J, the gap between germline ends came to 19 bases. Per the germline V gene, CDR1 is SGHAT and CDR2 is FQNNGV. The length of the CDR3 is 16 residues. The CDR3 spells CASSAPHQGKDEKLFF. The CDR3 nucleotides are TGTGCCAGCAGCGCACCCCATCAGGGAAAGGATGAAAAACTGTTTTTT. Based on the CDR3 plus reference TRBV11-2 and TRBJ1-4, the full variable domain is EAGVAQSPRYKIIEKRQSVAFWCNPISGHATLYWYQQILGQGPKLLIQFQNNGVVDDSQLPKDRFSAERLKGVDSTLKIQPAKLEDSAVYLCASSAPHQGKDEKLFFGSGTQLSVL.

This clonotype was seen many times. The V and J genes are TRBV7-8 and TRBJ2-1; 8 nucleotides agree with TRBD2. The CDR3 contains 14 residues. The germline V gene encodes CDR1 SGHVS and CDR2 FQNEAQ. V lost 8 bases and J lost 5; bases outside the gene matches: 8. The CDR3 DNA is TGTGCCAGCGGGATATTAGCGGGGAACAATGAGCAGTTCTTC. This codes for CASGILAGNNEQFF.

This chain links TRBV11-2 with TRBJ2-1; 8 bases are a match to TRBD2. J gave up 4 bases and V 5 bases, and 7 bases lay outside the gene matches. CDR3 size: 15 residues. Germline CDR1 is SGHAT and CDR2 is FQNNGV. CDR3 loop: CASSLAGYAYNEQFF. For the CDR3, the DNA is TGTGCCAGCAGCCTAGCGGGCTACGCATACAATGAGCAGTTCTTC.

DNA of the CDR3: TGTGCCAGCAGCTTCAATTCCGTATTCGGGGAGCTGTTTTTT. This sequence encodes CASSFNSVFGELFF. The chain links TRBV7-4 to TRBJ2-2; D remains ambiguous. CDR3 length: 14 residues. Germline CDR1 is SGHVT and CDR2 is SQSDAQ. Trimming cost V 3 bases and J 7 bases, with 12 bases left between them.

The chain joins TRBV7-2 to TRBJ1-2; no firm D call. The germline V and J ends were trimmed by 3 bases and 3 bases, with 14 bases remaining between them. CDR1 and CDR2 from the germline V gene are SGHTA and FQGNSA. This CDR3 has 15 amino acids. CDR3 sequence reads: CASSFLTYIDYGYTF. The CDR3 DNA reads TGTGCCAGCAGCTTCCTTACCTACATCGACTATGGCTACACCTTC.

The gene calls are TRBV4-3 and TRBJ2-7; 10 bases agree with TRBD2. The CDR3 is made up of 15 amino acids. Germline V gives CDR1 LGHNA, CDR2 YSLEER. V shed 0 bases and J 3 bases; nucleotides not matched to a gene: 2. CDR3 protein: CASSQDWTSGYEQYF. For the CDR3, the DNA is TGCGCCAGCAGCCAAGACTGGACTAGCGGCTACGAGCAGTACTTC.

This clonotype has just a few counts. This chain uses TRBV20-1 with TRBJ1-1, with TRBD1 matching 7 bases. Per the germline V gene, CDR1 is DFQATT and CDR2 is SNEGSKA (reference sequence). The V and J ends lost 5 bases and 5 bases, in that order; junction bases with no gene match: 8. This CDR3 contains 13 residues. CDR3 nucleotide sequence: TGCAGTGCTCCCGACAGGGTGGGGACTGAAGCTTTCTTT. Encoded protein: CSAPDRVGTEAFF.

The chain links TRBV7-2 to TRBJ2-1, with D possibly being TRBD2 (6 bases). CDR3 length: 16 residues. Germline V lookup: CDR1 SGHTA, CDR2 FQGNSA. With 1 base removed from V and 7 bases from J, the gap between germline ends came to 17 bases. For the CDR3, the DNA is TGTGCCAGCAGCTTAGGGGGACTGCTACGTAGGAATGAGCAGTTCTTC. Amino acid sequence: CASSLGGLLRRNEQFF.

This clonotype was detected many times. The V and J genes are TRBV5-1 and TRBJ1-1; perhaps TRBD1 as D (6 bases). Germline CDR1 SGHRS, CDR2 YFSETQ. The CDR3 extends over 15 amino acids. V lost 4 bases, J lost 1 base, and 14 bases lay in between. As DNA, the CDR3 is TGCGCCAGCAGCCAAGGGGGGTGGGCGAACACTGAAGCTTTCTTT. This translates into CASSQGGWANTEAFF.

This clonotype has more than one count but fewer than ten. CDR3 bases: TGTGCCAGCAGCTTAGAGCCTAATCCCTACAATGAGCAGTTCTTC. Its protein product is CASSLEPNPYNEQFF. The V and J genes are TRBV7-9 and TRBJ2-1; D not resolved. The V gene's germline CDR1 is SEHNR and CDR2 FQNEAQ (reference sequence). This CDR3 has 15 residues. The V and J ends lost 1 base and 2 bases respectively, with 9 bases between them.

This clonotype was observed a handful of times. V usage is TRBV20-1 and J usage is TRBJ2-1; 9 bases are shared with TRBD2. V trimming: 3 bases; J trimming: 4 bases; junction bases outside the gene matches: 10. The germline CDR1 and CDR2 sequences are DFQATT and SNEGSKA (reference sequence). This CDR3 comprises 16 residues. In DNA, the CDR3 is TGCAGTGCTAGTGAAAGCGGGAGGCCTCCTTACAATGAGCAGTTCTTC. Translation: CSASESGRPPYNEQFF.

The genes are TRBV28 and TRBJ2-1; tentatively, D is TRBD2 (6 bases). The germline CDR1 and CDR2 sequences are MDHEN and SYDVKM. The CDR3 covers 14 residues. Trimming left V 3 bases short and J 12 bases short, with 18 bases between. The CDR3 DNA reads TGTGCCAGCAGTTTTCGAACCGGGACTGGTTCGCAGTTCTTC. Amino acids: CASSFRTGTGSQFF.

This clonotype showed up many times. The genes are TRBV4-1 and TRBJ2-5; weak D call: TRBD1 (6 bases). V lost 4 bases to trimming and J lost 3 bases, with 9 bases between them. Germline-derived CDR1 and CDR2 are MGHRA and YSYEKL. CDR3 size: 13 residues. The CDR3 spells CASSLDREETQYF. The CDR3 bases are TGCGCCAGCAGCCTGGACAGAGAAGAGACCCAGTACTTC.

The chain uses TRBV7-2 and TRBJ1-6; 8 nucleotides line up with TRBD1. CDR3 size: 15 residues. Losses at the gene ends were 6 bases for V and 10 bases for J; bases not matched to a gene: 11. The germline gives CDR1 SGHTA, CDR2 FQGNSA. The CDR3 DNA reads TGTGCCAGCAGTTTTGCGGACAGGGAAGGATCACCCCTCCACTTT. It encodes CASSFADREGSPLHF.

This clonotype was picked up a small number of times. The DNA for the CDR3 is TGTGCCAGCAGAGTTGGCGGTAGCAATCAGCCCCAGCATTTT. Translating it yields CASRVGGSNQPQHF. The V and J genes are TRBV12-3 or TRBV12-4 and TRBJ1-5; D unresolved. Deletions cut 6 bases from V and 0 bases from J, with 9 bases between. The CDR3 length is 14 residues.